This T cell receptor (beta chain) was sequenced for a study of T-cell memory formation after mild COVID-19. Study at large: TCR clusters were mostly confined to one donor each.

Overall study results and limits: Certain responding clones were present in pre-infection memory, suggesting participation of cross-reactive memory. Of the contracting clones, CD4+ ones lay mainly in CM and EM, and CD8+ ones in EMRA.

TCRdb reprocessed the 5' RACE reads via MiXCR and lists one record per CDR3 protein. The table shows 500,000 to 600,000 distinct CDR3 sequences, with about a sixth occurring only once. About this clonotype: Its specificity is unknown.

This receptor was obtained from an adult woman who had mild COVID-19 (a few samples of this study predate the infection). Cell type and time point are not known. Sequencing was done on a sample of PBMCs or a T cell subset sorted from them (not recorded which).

The DNA for the CDR3 is TGCAGTGCTAGAGATAATTATCGGGGCAGCTCCTACGAGCAGTACTTC. Amino acid sequence: CSARDNYRGSSYEQYF. The chain employs TRBV20-1 and TRBJ2-7; D could derive from TRBD1 or TRBD2 (5 bases each). Germline CDR1 and CDR2: DFQATT and SNEGSKA (reference sequence). This CDR3 comprises 16 residues. Deletions cut 0 bases from V and 0 bases from J, with 15 bases between.